This T cell receptor beta chain was identified during a study of blood T cells in healthy people across ages. Healthy Russian Caucasian donors spanned ages roughly 6 to 90 years. Total RNA amounts of at least 5.5 micrograms were extracted per sample. The V end lost 2 bases, the J end lost 1 base, and 15 bases lay between the germline ends. The V gene's germline CDR1 is SGHTA and CDR2 FQGNSA. CDR3 length equals 18 residues. A remark on this clonotype: Its antigen is unidentified.

Primers used in a second PCR of roughly 6 to 11 cycles were a sample-barcoded 5' primer and a J-beta primer mix. TCRdb redid the calling of the 5' RACE reads with MiXCR, one entry per CDR3 protein. The table records about 970,000 distinct CDR3 sequences, about 53% of them present only once. Whole-study results and caveats: Roughly linear age-related decline in beta diversity appeared, significant by age 40.

The clonotype originates from a woman aged 60-75 years in good health. This sequence joins TRBV7-2 and TRBJ2-6; tentative D call: TRBD1 (6 bases). Sequencing was done on a sample of blood. The CDR3, as DNA: TGTGCCAGCAGCTTAAATCCATCACAGGGTTCTGGGGCCAACGTCCTGACTTTC. Translation gives CASSLNPSQGSGANVLTF.